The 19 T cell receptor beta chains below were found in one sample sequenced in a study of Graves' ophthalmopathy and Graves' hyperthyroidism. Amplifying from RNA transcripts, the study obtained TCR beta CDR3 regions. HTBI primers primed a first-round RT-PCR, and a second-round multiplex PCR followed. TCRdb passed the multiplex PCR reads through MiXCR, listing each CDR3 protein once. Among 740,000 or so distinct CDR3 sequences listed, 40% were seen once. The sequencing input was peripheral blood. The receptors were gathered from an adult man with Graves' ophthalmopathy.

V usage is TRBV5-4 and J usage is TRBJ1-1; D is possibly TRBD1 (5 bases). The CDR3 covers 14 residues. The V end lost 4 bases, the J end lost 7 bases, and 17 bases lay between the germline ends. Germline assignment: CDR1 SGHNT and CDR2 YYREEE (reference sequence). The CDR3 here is CASSKTSGRFEAFF. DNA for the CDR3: TGTGCCAGCAGCAAGACATCGGGACGGTTTGAAGCTTTCTTT. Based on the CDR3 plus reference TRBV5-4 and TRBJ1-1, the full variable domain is ETGVTQSPTHLIKTRGQQVTLRCSSQSGHNTVSWYQQALGQGPQFIFQYYREEENGRGNFPPRFSGLQFPNYSSELNVNALELDDSALYLCASSKTSGRFEAFFGQGTRLTVV.

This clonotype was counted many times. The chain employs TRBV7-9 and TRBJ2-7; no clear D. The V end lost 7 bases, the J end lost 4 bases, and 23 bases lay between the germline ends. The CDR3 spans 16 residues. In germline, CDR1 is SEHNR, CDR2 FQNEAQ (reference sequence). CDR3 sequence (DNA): TGTGCCAGCACCCCCTGGCCCCGAGGTGACCGATACGAGCAGTACTTC. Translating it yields CASTPWPRGDRYEQYF.

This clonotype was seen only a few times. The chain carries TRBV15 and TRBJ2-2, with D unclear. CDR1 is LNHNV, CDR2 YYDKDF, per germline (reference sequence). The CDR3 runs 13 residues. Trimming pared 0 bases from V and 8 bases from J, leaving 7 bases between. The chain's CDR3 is CATSRDRGGELFF. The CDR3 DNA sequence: TGTGCCACCAGCAGAGATCGAGGTGGGGAGCTGTTTTTT.

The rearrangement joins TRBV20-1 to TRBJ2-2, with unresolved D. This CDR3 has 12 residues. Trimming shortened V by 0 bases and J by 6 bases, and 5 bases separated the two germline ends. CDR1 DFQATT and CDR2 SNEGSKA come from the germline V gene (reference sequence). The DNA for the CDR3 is TGCAGTGCTAGAGATCCCGCCGGGGAGCTGTTTTTT. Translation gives CSARDPAGELFF.

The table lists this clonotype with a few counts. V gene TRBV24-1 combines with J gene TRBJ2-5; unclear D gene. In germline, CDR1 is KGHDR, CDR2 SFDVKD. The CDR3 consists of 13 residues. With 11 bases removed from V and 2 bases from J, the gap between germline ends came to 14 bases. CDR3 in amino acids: CASSYNEQETQYF. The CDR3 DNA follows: TGTGCCAGTTCCTACAACGAGCAAGAGACCCAGTACTTC.

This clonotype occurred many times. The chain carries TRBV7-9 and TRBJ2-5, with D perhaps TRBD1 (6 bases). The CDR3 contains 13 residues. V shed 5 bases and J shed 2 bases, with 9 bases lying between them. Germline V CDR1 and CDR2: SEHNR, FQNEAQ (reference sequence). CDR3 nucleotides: TGTGCCAGCAGCCCTGGACAGCAAGAGACCCAGTACTTC. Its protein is CASSPGQQETQYF.

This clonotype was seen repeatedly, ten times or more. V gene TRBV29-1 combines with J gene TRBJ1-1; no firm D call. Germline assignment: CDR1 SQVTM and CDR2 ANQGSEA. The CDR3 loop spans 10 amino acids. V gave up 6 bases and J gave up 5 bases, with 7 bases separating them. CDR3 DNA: TGCAGCGTCCTAGAGACTGAAGCTTTCTTT. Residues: CSVLETEAFF. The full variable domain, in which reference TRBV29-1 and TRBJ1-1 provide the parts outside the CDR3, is SAVISQKPSRDICQRGTSLTIQCQVDSQVTMMFWYRQQPGQSLTLIATANQGSEATYESGFVIDKFPISRPNLTFSTLTVSNMSPEDSSIYLCSVLETEAFFGQGTRLTVV.

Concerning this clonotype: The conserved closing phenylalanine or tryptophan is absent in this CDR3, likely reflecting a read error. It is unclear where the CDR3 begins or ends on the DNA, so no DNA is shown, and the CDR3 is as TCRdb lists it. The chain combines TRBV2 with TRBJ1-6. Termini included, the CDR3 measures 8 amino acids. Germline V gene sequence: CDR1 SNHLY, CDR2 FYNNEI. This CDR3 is CASSDPPR.

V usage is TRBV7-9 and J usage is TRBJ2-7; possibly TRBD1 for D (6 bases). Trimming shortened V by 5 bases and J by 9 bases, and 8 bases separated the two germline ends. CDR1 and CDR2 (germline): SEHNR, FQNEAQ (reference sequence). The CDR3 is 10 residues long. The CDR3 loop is CASSVQGQYF. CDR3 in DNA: TGTGCCAGCAGCGTACAGGGGCAGTACTTC.

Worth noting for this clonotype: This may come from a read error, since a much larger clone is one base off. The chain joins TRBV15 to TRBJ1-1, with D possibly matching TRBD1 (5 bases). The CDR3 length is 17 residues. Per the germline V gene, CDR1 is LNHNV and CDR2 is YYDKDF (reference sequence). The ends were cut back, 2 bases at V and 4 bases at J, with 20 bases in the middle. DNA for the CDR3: TGTGCCACCAGCAGACCCCTCTGGGACTTATCGAGCACTGAAGCTTTCTTT. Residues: CATSRPLWDLSSTEAFF.

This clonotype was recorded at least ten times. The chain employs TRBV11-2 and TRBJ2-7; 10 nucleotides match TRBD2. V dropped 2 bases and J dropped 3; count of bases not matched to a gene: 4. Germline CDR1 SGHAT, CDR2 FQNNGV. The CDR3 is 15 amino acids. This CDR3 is CASSLQRGGLYEQYF. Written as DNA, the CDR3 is TGTGCCAGCAGCTTACAGCGGGGGGGACTCTACGAGCAGTACTTC.

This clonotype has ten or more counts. The DNA of the CDR3 is TGTGCCAGCAGTGAAGTAGGGCCCCAAGAGACCCAGTACTTC. It encodes CASSEVGPQETQYF. The chain employs TRBV25-1 and TRBJ2-5, with D hard to call. Trimming cost V 2 bases and J 1 base, with 8 bases left between them. Germline V lookup: CDR1 MGHDK, CDR2 SYGVNS. The CDR3 is made up of 14 amino acids.

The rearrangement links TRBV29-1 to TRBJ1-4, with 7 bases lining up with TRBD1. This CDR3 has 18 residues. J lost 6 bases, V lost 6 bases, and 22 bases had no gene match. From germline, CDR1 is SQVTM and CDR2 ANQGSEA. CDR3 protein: CSVSTSPYEQGGDEKLFF. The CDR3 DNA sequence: TGCAGCGTGTCGACTAGCCCGTACGAGCAGGGGGGGGATGAAAAACTGTTTTTT.

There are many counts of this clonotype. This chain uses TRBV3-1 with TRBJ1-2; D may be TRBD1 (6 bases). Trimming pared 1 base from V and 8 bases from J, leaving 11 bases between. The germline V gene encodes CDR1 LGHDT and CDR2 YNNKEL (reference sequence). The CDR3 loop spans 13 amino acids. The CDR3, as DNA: TGTGCCAGCAGCCAAGGACAGGCCGGGGGCTACACCTTC. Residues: CASSQGQAGGYTF.

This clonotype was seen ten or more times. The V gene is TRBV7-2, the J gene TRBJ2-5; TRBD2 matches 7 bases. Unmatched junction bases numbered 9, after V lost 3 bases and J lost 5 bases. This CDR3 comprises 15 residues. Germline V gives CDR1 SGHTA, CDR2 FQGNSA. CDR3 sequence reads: CASSLPSGGGETQYF. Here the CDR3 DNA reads TGTGCCAGCAGCTTGCCTAGCGGAGGCGGGGAGACCCAGTACTTC. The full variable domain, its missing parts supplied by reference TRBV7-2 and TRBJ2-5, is GAGVSQSPSNKVTEKGKDVELRCDPISGHTALYWYRQSLGQGLEFLIYFQGNSAPDKSGLPSDRFSAERTGGSVSTLTIQRTQQEDSAVYLCASSLPSGGGETQYFGPGTRLLVL.

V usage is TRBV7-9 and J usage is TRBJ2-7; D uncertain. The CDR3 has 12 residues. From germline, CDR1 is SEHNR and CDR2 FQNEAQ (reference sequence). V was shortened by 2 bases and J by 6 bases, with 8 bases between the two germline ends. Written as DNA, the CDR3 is TGTGCCAGCAGCTTATCAGTGGCCGAGCAGTACTTC. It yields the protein CASSLSVAEQYF.

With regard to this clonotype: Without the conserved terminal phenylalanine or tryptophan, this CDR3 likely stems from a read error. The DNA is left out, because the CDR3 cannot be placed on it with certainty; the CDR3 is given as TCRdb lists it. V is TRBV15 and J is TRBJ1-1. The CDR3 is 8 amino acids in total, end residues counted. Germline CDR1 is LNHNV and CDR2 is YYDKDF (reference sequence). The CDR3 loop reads CATSREGN.

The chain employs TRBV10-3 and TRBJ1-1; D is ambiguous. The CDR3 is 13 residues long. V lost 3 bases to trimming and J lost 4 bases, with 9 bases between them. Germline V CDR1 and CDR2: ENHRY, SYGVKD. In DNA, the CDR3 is TGTGCCATCAGTGATGGGGATAGCACTGAAGCTTTCTTT. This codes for CAISDGDSTEAFF.

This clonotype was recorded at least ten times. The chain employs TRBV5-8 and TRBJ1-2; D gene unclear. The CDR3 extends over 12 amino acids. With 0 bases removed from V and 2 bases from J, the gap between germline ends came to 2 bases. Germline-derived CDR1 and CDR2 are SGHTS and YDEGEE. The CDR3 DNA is TGTGCCAGCAGCTTGGTAAACTATGGCTACACCTTC. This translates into CASSLVNYGYTF.